These 8 T cell receptor beta chains share one sample of origin, sequenced in a study of blood T cell repertoires in COVID-19. Using immunoSEQ multiplex PCR, the repertoire was profiled, and TCRdb retains in-frame clones only, with some absent. The top ten clones hold roughly 19% of a sample with about 170,000 clones, about 80% of them seen once. Sequencing input: PBMCs or T cells enriched from blood (not recorded which). These receptor sequences come from an older woman in a cohort exposed to, infected with or recovered from COVID-19 (not recorded which).

This clone was recorded a few times. The chain carries TRBV7-9 and TRBJ2-2; weak D call: TRBD1 (5 bases). CDR1 and CDR2 (germline): SEHNR, FQNEAQ (reference sequence). V was cut by 5 bases and J by 9 bases, with 13 bases left in between. The CDR3 consists of 13 residues. CDR3 in DNA: TGTGCCAGCAGCCCTGGGGCACATCGGGAGCTGTTTTTT. Its protein product is CASSPGAHRELFF.

The chain has TRBV6-1 and TRBJ1-5, with D tentatively TRBD1 (5 bases). V dropped 5 bases and J dropped 3 bases, with 14 bases sitting between them. The CDR3 sequence is 15 residues long. Germline assignment: CDR1 MNHNS and CDR2 SASEGT. The DNA for the CDR3 is TGTGCCAGCAGTCCCCCGGGGGACCCCAATCAGCCCCAGCATTTT. Translating it yields CASSPPGDPNQPQHF.

The chain links TRBV28 to TRBJ2-2, with D tentatively TRBD1 (5 bases). V lost 5 bases to trimming and J lost 0 bases, with 13 bases between them. Per germline, CDR1 MDHEN and CDR2 SYDVKM. The CDR3 is 16 amino acids. CDR3 sequence: CASSVLDTTNTGELFF. Here the CDR3 DNA reads TGTGCCAGCAGTGTGCTGGACACAACGAACACCGGGGAGCTGTTTTTT. The full variable domain, rest sourced from reference TRBV28 and TRBJ2-2, is DVKVTQSSRYLVKRTGEKVFLECVQDMDHENMFWYRQDPGLGLRLIYFSYDVKMKEKGDIPEGYSVSREKKERFSLILESASTNQTSMYLCASSVLDTTNTGELFFGEGSRLTVL.

The chain combines TRBV6-5 with TRBJ2-7; possibly TRBD1 for D (5 bases). The germline gives CDR1 MNHEY, CDR2 SVGAGI. The CDR3 extends over 12 amino acids. Between the trimmed V and J ends, which lost 8 bases and 2 bases, there was a span of 10 bases. The CDR3 region has the DNA TGTGCCAGCTCCCAGGGCACCTACGAGCAGTACTTC. As protein: CASSQGTYEQYF.

This chain joins TRBV3-1 (or the pseudogene TRBV3-2) and TRBJ2-7, with 11 nucleotides matching TRBD2. The germline V gene encodes CDR1 LGHDT and CDR2 YNNKEL (reference sequence). The CDR3 spans 15 residues. With V trimmed by 4 bases and J by 6 bases, 8 bases remained unmatched. The DNA for the CDR3 is TGTGCCAGCAGCCCCACGAGGGGGACTAGCGGCGAGCAGTACTTC. It encodes CASSPTRGTSGEQYF.

This rearrangement joins TRBV18 to TRBJ2-7; 12 nucleotides align to TRBD2. J was trimmed by 3 bases and V by 3 bases; bases with no gene match: 6. CDR1 is KGHSH, CDR2 LQKENI, per germline. The CDR3 is 16 amino acids. CDR3 in amino acids: CASSPPSGRGFYEQYF. CDR3 in DNA: TGTGCCAGCTCACCCCCTAGCGGGAGGGGGTTCTACGAGCAGTACTTC.

V and J are TRBV7-9 and TRBJ2-7; a weak D match, TRBD1 (6 bases). Per germline, CDR1 SEHNR and CDR2 FQNEAQ (reference sequence). The V end was cut by 5 bases, the J end by 6 bases, with 14 bases between. This CDR3 has 13 amino acids. CDR3 protein: CASSPQGPSEQYF. CDR3 nucleotide sequence: TGTGCCAGCAGCCCGCAGGGGCCTAGCGAGCAGTACTTC.

CDR3: CASSLPRDRGHEQFF. For the CDR3, the DNA is TGCGCCAGCAGCTTGCCCCGGGATCGGGGTCATGAGCAGTTCTTC. V is TRBV5-1 and J is TRBJ2-1; possible D gene TRBD2, 5 bases. CDR1 is SGHRS and CDR2 is YFSETQ in the germline V gene. V gave up 1 base and J gave up 8 bases, with 16 bases separating them. The CDR3 length is 15 residues.